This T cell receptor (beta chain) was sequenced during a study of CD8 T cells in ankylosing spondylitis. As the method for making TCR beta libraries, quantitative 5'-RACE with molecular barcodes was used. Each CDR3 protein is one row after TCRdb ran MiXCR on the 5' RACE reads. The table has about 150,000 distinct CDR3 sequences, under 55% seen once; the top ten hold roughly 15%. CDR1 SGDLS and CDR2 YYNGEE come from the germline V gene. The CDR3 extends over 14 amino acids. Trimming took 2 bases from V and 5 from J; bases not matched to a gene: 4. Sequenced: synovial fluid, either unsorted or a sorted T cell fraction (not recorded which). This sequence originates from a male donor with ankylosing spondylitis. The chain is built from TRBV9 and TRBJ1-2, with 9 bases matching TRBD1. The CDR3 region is CASSVGTGPYGYTF. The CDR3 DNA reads TGTGCCAGCAGCGTTGGGACAGGGCCATATGGCTACACCTTC.